The 24 T cell receptor beta chains below come from one sample, sequenced in a study of post-analysis software for immune sequencing data. Study results and caveats: Controls showed lower frequencies than patients for several TRBV segments, and TRBV5-6, TRBV5-1 and TRBV20-1 were among these.

Their recognized antigens are unknown. TCR beta cDNA libraries included unique molecular identifiers. TCRdb redid the calling of the PCR reads with MiXCR, one entry per CDR3 protein. Of 750,000 to 950,000 distinct CDR3 sequences listed, 53% are singletons. Sequenced: blood. The receptors were gathered from a girl aged 10-17 years with multiple sclerosis.

The chain carries TRBV5-1 and TRBJ2-1; no definite D call. Germline V gene lookup returns CDR1 SGHRS and CDR2 YFSETQ. Trimming took off 1 base at V and 4 bases at J, with 12 bases between the two ends. The CDR3 extends over 15 amino acids. The CDR3 DNA reads TGCGCCAGCAGCTTGCAGCCACAACCTTACAATGAGCAGTTCTTC. Its protein is CASSLQPQPYNEQFF.

This chain links TRBV12-3 or TRBV12-4 with TRBJ1-1, with no clear D. V was trimmed by 2 bases and J by 0 bases, leaving 7 bases between them. The CDR3 has 14 amino acids. The chain's CDR3 is CASSLHSMNTEAFF. The CDR3 coding sequence is TGTGCCAGCAGTTTACACAGCATGAACACTGAAGCTTTCTTT.

This clonotype was seen more than once but under ten times. The genes are TRBV20-1 and TRBJ2-1, with 8 bases fitting TRBD2. Germline CDR1 DFQATT, CDR2 SNEGSKA (reference sequence). The CDR3 length is 16 residues. V shed 0 bases and J 0 bases; nucleotides not matched to a gene: 4. CDR3 amino acids: CSARDREGISYNEQFF. The CDR3 DNA sequence: TGCAGTGCTAGAGATCGGGAGGGGATCTCCTACAATGAGCAGTTCTTC.

This clonotype was detected only a few times. The chain has TRBV7-6 and TRBJ2-4, with 7 bases identical to TRBD2. The CDR3 contains 19 residues. Germline assignment: CDR1 SGHVS and CDR2 FNYEAQ. Trimming removed 2 bases from V and 5 bases from J; junction bases left unmatched: 18. The CDR3 here is CASSLTTRGEISTQNIQYF. CDR3 nucleotides: TGTGCCAGCAGCTTAACGACCCGGGGGGAGATTTCGACCCAAAACATTCAGTACTTC. The full variable domain, its missing parts supplied by reference TRBV7-6 and TRBJ2-4, is GAGVSQSPRYKVTKRGQDVALRCDPISGHVSLYWYRQALGQGPEFLTYFNYEAQQDKSGLPNDRFSAERPEGSISTLTIQRTEQRDSAMYRCASSLTTRGEISTQNIQYFGAGTRLSVL.

The genes are TRBV20-1 and TRBJ2-4; D is unclear. CDR1 and CDR2 from the germline V gene are DFQATT and SNEGSKA (reference sequence). V was cut by 1 base and J by 4 bases, with 8 bases left in between. The CDR3 has 13 amino acids. The CDR3, as DNA: TGCAGTGCTAGAGCGCCGACAAAAAACATTCAGTACTTC. Protein product: CSARAPTKNIQYF.

This clonotype was observed a single time. The V and J genes are TRBV7-3 and TRBJ1-1; no definite D call. There are 13 residues in the CDR3. The V gene lost 5 bases and the J gene lost 8 bases, with 15 bases spanning the gap. Germline CDR1 SGHTA, CDR2 FQGTGA. This CDR3 is CASSPGLGREAFF. The DNA for the CDR3 is TGTGCCAGCAGCCCCGGACTCGGCAGGGAAGCTTTCTTT.

The gene calls are TRBV6-5 and TRBJ2-2; the match to TRBD1 covers 7 bases. CDR3 length equals 15 residues. V was pared by 7 bases and J by 1 base, with 6 bases of the junction left unmatched. Germline loops: CDR1 MNHEY, CDR2 SVGAGI. The DNA for the CDR3 is TGTGCCAGCACTCCTGGGACAGAGAACACCGGGGAGCTGTTTTTT. The encoded protein is CASTPGTENTGELFF.

This clonotype was detected a few times. This sequence joins TRBV4-1 and TRBJ2-5, with D unclear. Germline CDR1 reads MGHRA; CDR2 reads YSYEKL. The V end lost 0 bases, the J end lost 5 bases, and 13 bases lay between the germline ends. The CDR3 loop spans 15 amino acids. The CDR3 reads CASSQDSQVWETQYF. In DNA form, the CDR3 reads TGCGCCAGCAGCCAAGATTCGCAGGTTTGGGAGACCCAGTACTTC.

J is TRBJ2-4 and V is TRBV12-3 or TRBV12-4; the match to TRBD2 covers 7 bases. The CDR3 is made up of 17 amino acids. J gave up 0 bases and V 9 bases, and 14 bases lay outside the gene matches. DNA of the CDR3: TGTGCCAGTTCGCCGAAGGGACTAACGATAGCCAAAAACATTCAGTACTTC. Amino acids: CASSPKGLTIAKNIQYF.

This rearrangement joins TRBV7-9 to TRBJ2-4; 8 nucleotides match TRBD1. This CDR3 has 16 amino acids. Germline V lookup: CDR1 SEHNR, CDR2 FQNEAQ (reference sequence). Germline trimming cut 1 base from V and 2 bases from J; bases unmatched to any gene: 4. This chain's CDR3 is CASSLGQGLTKNIQYF. The CDR3 coding sequence is TGTGCCAGCAGCTTAGGACAGGGGTTGACCAAAAACATTCAGTACTTC.

The chain is built from TRBV5-1 and TRBJ2-7; 12 bases map to TRBD2. V lost 4 bases to trimming and J lost 7 bases; unmatched junction nucleotides: 9. The CDR3 length is 15 residues. Germline CDR1 is SGHRS and CDR2 is YFSETQ. The CDR3 DNA sequence: TGCGCCAGCAGCCTCTGGACTAGCGGGGTGAATGAGCAGTACTTC. Amino acid sequence: CASSLWTSGVNEQYF.

The chain combines TRBV7-9 with TRBJ2-4; TRBD1 might be the D (6 bases). Trimming removed 5 bases from V and 3 bases from J, with 29 bases in between. Looked up from germline, CDR1 is SEHNR and CDR2 is FQNEAQ (reference sequence). The CDR3 runs 20 residues. The CDR3 region has the DNA TGTGCCAGCAGCACGACTACCCGGACAGCATGGTCGTACTACAAAAACATTCAGTACTTC. This sequence encodes CASSTTTRTAWSYYKNIQYF.

The V gene is TRBV21-1, the J gene TRBJ2-3. TRBV21-1 is a listed pseudogene. This CDR3 region has 14 residues. The CDR3 DNA reads as TGTGCCAGCAGCGGAGCGGGACGCACAGATACGCAGTATTTT. Translated: CASSGAGRTDTQYF.

The chain uses TRBV11-2 and TRBJ2-7; D remains ambiguous. The length of the CDR3 is 14 residues. From germline, CDR1 is SGHAT and CDR2 FQNNGV. Trimming shortened V by 2 bases and J by 0 bases, and 8 bases separated the two germline ends. The CDR3 region has the DNA TGTGCCAGCAGCTTACCCCACGACTCCTACGAGCAGTACTTC. This sequence encodes CASSLPHDSYEQYF.

The V call is TRBV30, the J call TRBJ1-2, with D possibly being TRBD1 (6 bases). The V end lost 3 bases, the J end lost 7 bases, and 18 bases lay between the germline ends. There are 14 residues in the CDR3. The germline V gene has CDR1 GTSNPN and CDR2 SVGIG (reference sequence). The CDR3 nucleotides are TGTGCCTGGAGCCCCTCCCCACACAGGGCTGGCTACACCTTC. Translating gives CAWSPSPHRAGYTF.

Here the CDR3 DNA reads TGCAGCGCCCGCGGGGCGTCTCAAGAGACCCAGTACTTC. Its protein is CSARGASQETQYF. The chain carries TRBV29-1 and TRBJ2-5, with a tentative D call TRBD2 (6 bases). V was trimmed by 7 bases and J by 2 bases, leaving 14 bases between them. Germline CDR1 SQVTM, CDR2 ANQGSEA. The CDR3 extends over 13 amino acids. The whole variable domain, filled in from reference TRBV29-1 and TRBJ2-5, reads SAVISQKPSRDICQRGTSLTIQCQVDSQVTMMFWYRQQPGQSLTLIATANQGSEATYESGFVIDKFPISRPNLTFSTLTVSNMSPEDSSIYLCSARGASQETQYFGPGTRLLVL.

In this sample, this clonotype turned up a few times. This rearrangement joins TRBV10-3 to TRBJ2-3; 9 nucleotides agree with TRBD1. V lost 3 bases to trimming and J lost 4 bases; unmatched junction nucleotides: 8. Germline V gene sequence: CDR1 ENHRY, CDR2 SYGVKD. This CDR3 is 16 amino acids long. The chain's CDR3 is CAISDSGTGRADTQYF. CDR3 sequence (DNA): TGTGCCATCAGTGACTCCGGGACAGGGAGGGCAGATACGCAGTATTTT.

This clonotype showed up just a few times. This rearrangement joins TRBV12-3 or TRBV12-4 to TRBJ2-5; 11 nucleotides match TRBD2. The length of the CDR3 is 13 residues. J lost 9 bases, V lost 5 bases, and 5 bases had no gene match. CDR3 residues: CASSQLAGAAQYF. Here the CDR3 DNA reads TGTGCCAGCAGTCAACTAGCGGGAGCGGCCCAGTACTTC.

The chain's CDR3 is CASSVEQDSYEQYF. In DNA form, the CDR3 reads TGTGCCAGCAGCGTAGAACAGGACTCCTACGAGCAGTACTTC. The chain employs TRBV9 and TRBJ2-7, with a tentative D call TRBD1 (5 bases). Trimming shortened V by 0 bases and J by 0 bases, and 7 bases separated the two germline ends. The CDR3 runs 14 residues. Germline CDR1 is SGDLS and CDR2 is YYNGEE. The entire variable domain, with the rest obtained from reference TRBV9 and TRBJ2-7, is as follows: DSGVTQTPKHLITATGQRVTLRCSPRSGDLSVYWYQQSLDQGLQFLIQYYNGEERAKGNILERFSAQQFPDLHSELNLSSLELGDSALYFCASSVEQDSYEQYFGPGTRLTVT.

CDR3 protein: CASSFPDSQTQYF. Written as DNA, the CDR3 is TGTGCCAGCTCGTTTCCCGACAGCCAGACCCAGTACTTC. The chain is built from TRBV12-3 or TRBV12-4 and TRBJ2-7; tentatively, D is TRBD1 (5 bases). With the DNA end fitting TRBJ2-5 better, the J assignment may be wrong. The CDR3 has 13 residues.

This clonotype came up a few times. The chain has TRBV4-2 and TRBJ2-5; 10 bases are shared with TRBD1. The assigned J gene may be wrong: the sequence end matches TRBJ2-7 better. In germline, CDR1 is LGHNA, CDR2 YNFKEQ. The length of the CDR3 is 14 residues. The CDR3 DNA reads as TGTGCCAGCAGCCGCGGGACAGGGGTAGACGAGCAGTACTTC. Residues: CASSRGTGVDEQYF.

The genes are TRBV2 and TRBJ2-4; 10 nucleotides agree with TRBD1. The CDR3 is 14 amino acids. Germline-derived CDR1 and CDR2 are SNHLY and FYNNEI. After removal of 6 bases from V and 4 bases from J, the junction contained 3 bases not matched to a gene. For the CDR3, the DNA is TGTGCCAGCAGCCGGGACAGGGGTAAAAACATTCAGTACTTC. Protein sequence: CASSRDRGKNIQYF.

In this sample, this clonotype turned up a few times. V and J are TRBV20-1 and TRBJ2-5; no reliable D call. Germline values: CDR1 DFQATT, CDR2 SNEGSKA (reference sequence). V lost 2 bases, J lost 2 bases, and 6 bases lay in between. The CDR3 runs to 12 residues. The CDR3 loop reads CSARPSQETQYF. CDR3 nucleotide sequence: TGCAGTGCTAGACCGTCTCAAGAGACCCAGTACTTC.

The rearrangement links TRBV7-6 to TRBJ2-1, with unresolved D. The better agreement between TRBJ2-7 and the DNA end casts doubt on the J call. Germline V gene data show CDR1 as SGHVS and CDR2 as FNYEAQ. This CDR3 region has 16 residues. CDR3 loop: CASSLEPPGSYNEQYF. DNA of the CDR3: TGTGCCAGCAGCTTAGAGCCTCCCGGCTCCTACAATGAGCAGTACTTC.